This entry describes one T cell receptor beta chain. Its antigen is currently unknown. An end of the junction differs from the germline gene, which may be a read error. Taking about 19-31 mg of unsorted bulk tissue, the authors co-extracted RNA and DNA. Every tumor sample had over 75% viable tumor cells. Germline CDR1 is ENHRY and CDR2 is SYGVKD. The CDR3 covers 14 residues. The sample comes from a study of tumor-infiltrating lymphocytes in primary liver carcinoma. Study at large: Sample counts of productive TCRbeta reads spanned roughly 3.5 to 7.13 million; these counts were similar across tissue types. Notes on the study in general: Whereas tumor region pairs overlapped more, tumor-adjacent and tumor-blood pairs overlapped less. Relative to blood, tumors carried a significantly larger fraction of the repertoire in their top 250 clones (p = 0.039).

The template, roughly 0.45 ug total RNA, yielded TCR beta cDNA made with a constant-region primer. Researchers made the TCR beta libraries by running three nested multiplex PCR rounds with slightly modified ARM-PCR. Two initial PCR rounds of about 11 cycles each paired TRBV1-TRBV30 forward primers with a C-beta reverse primer. Each CDR3 protein is one row after TCRdb ran MiXCR on the multiplex PCR reads. The profile shows 100,000 or so distinct CDR3 sequences, more than 65% of them singletons. The TCR was taken from a woman in her sixties with primary liver carcinoma and hepatitis B virus infection. The rearrangement joins TRBV10-3 to TRBJ2-3; 9 nucleotides match TRBD1. Sequencing was done on a sample of liver tumor tissue from sampling region 5. Indicated subset: tumor region T5, tumor centre. CDR3 sequence: CATRTGALRDTQYF. CDR3 nucleotide sequence: TGTGCCACCCGGACAGGGGCCCTGAGGGATACGCAATATTTT.